A selection of T cell receptor beta chains follows, all from one sample in a study of T cell changes during pregnancy in multiple sclerosis. Clones were read by immunoSEQ multiplex PCR, and TCRdb kept only the in-frame ones, dropping some. The sample carries 23,000 or so clones, about nine tenths recorded once. This specimen was CD8+ T cells from peripheral blood mononuclear cells, taken in the first trimester of pregnancy. These TCRs come from a female donor in good health, enrolled as a control in a pregnancy study. Each CDR3 is given with its conserved first and last residue. A D gene is named only where the DNA matches it firmly. Clone size is not always given. Where it is, it says once, few, many or a class for expanded clones.

v_gene,d_gene,abundance,j_gene,CDR3nt,CDR3aa
TRBV6-6,TRBD1,NA,TRBJ2-7,TGTGCCAGCGTTTCGGGTAAGGGGGCAGTTTCGTACGAGCAGTACTTC,CASVSGKGAVSYEQYF
TRBV6-4,NA,NA,TRBJ2-1,TGTGCCAGCAGTGAAGTAGGCGGGTCCAATGAGCAGTTCTTC,CASSEVGGSNEQFF
TRBV27,NA,NA,TRBJ1-6,TGTGCCAGCAGTTCAGGTCCCAATTCACCCCTCCACTTT,CASSSGPNSPLHF
TRBV9,TRBD2,NA,TRBJ2-1,TGTGCCAGCTCCCGAGCTGAACTAGCGGGAGCCTACAATGAGCAGTTCTTC,CASSRAELAGAYNEQFF
TRBV7-9,NA,NA,TRBJ1-2,TGTGCCAGCAGCTTGTCCACCGAACGGTATGGCTACACCTTC,CASSLSTERYGYTF
TRBV13,TRBD1,NA,TRBJ2-2,TGTGCCAGCAGCTTTGGACAGGGGCGAATGAGTGGGGAGCTGTTTTTT,CASSFGQGRMSGELFF
TRBV4-3,NA,medium-sized,TRBJ2-6,TGCGCCAGCAGCCAAGTCTTCGGCTCTGGGGCCAACGTCCTGACTTTC,CASSQVFGSGANVLTF
TRBV7-9,NA,NA,TRBJ2-5,TGTGCCAGCAGCGCCAGGGACACCGAAGAGACCCAGTACTTC,CASSARDTEETQYF
TRBV6-6,NA,few,TRBJ1-4,TGTGCCAGCAGTTACGCAGGGGAGAGCGAAAAACTGTTTTTT,CASSYAGESEKLFF
TRBV7-9,TRBD2,NA,TRBJ2-1,TGTGCCAGCAGCTTTAGGGACGGGGGGTACAATGAGCAGTTCTTC,CASSFRDGGYNEQFF
TRBV9,NA,NA,TRBJ2-4,TGTGCCAGCAGCGTATCAGGGGCGCAAAACATTCAGTACTTC,CASSVSGAQNIQYF
TRBV11-2,NA,NA,TRBJ1-2,TGTGCCAGCAGCCTAGAGGGGGGGGGAGGCTATGGCTACACCTTC,CASSLEGGGGYGYTF
TRBV11-2,TRBD1,NA,TRBJ2-7,TGTGCCAGCAGCTTAGTGACAGGGAACGAGCAGTACTTC,CASSLVTGNEQYF
TRBV4-3,NA,once,TRBJ2-7,TGCGCCAGCAGCCAAGATGTGGGACTCGGACTAAGGGGCGAGCAGTACTTC,CASSQDVGLGLRGEQYF
TRBV25-1,NA,NA,TRBJ2-7,TGTGCCAGCAGCGACAGCTCCTACGAGCAGTACTTC,CASSDSSYEQYF
TRBV7-9,TRBD2,NA,TRBJ2-3,TGTGCCAGCAGCTTATCCGCGGGGGAGCAGTATTTT,CASSLSAGEQYF
TRBV19,NA,NA,TRBJ1-1,TGTGCCAGTCGTACAAACACTGAAGCTTTCTTT,CASRTNTEAFF
TRBV9,NA,NA,TRBJ1-5,TGTGCCAGCAGCGTAGAAGCAGAGGACAATCAGCCCCAGCATTTT,CASSVEAEDNQPQHF
TRBV7-9,NA,NA,TRBJ2-5,TGTGCCAGCAGTCACGACAGGCAAGAGACCCAGTACTTC,CASSHDRQETQYF
TRBV5-4,TRBD2,NA,TRBJ2-2,TGTGCCAGCAGCTCACCGAGCGGGAGGAACACCGGGGAGCTGTTTTTT,CASSSPSGRNTGELFF
TRBV4-2,NA,NA,TRBJ2-5,TGTGCCAGCAGCCAAGGACTAGGGGAAGAGACCCAGTACTTC,CASSQGLGEETQYF
TRBV6-4,TRBD1,NA,TRBJ2-3,TGTGCCAGCAGTGACGGGGGACAGGGGGCGGCAGATACGCAGTATTTT,CASSDGGQGAADTQYF
TRBV21-1,NA,once,TRBJ2-7,TGTGCCAGCAGCCCCTGGACAGGAGCCTACGAGCAGTACTTC,CASSPWTGAYEQYF
TRBV29-1,NA,NA,TRBJ2-3,TGCAGCGTTGAAAAGGTAGCCGAGGGCACAGATACGCAGTATTTT,CSVEKVAEGTDTQYF
TRBV15,TRBD1,NA,TRBJ1-2,TGTGCCACCAGCAGAGATGGGACAGAACCCTATGGCTACACCTTC,CATSRDGTEPYGYTF
TRBV7-9,NA,once,TRBJ1-2,TGTGCCAGCAGCCCGACAGACTTCTATGGCTACACCTTC,CASSPTDFYGYTF
TRBV9,NA,NA,TRBJ2-1,TGTGCCAGCAGCGTAGAGGAATATGGGGGGGCCCAATACAATGAGCAGTTCTTC,CASSVEEYGGAQYNEQFF
TRBV2,TRBD2,NA,TRBJ2-7,TGTGCCAGCAGTGAACTAGCGGGAGTCTACGAGCAGTACTTC,CASSELAGVYEQYF
TRBV6-1,TRBD1,NA,TRBJ2-3,TGTGCCAGCAGTGAAGCCAGGGGGCCAGATACGCAGTATTTT,CASSEARGPDTQYF
TRBV29-1,TRBD1,once,TRBJ1-1,TGCAGCGTTGAAGGGACAGGGGCCACTGAAGCTTTCTTT,CSVEGTGATEAFF
TRBV4-1,NA,NA,TRBJ1-2,TGCGCCAGCTGCCTTTTTCAGGGCTATGGCTACACCTTC,CASCLFQGYGYTF
TRBV6-4,TRBD2,NA,TRBJ2-1,TGTGCCAGCAGTGGCGCTAGCGGGGGGGGCAATGAGCAGTTCTTC,CASSGASGGGNEQFF
TRBV4-1,NA,NA,TRBJ2-7,TGCGCCAGCAGCCAAGGGCCTGGCGGTACCTACGAGCAGTACTTC,CASSQGPGGTYEQYF
TRBV7-9,TRBD1,NA,TRBJ2-7,TGTGCCAGCAGCTACCGGGACAGGGGCTACGAGCAGTACTTC,CASSYRDRGYEQYF